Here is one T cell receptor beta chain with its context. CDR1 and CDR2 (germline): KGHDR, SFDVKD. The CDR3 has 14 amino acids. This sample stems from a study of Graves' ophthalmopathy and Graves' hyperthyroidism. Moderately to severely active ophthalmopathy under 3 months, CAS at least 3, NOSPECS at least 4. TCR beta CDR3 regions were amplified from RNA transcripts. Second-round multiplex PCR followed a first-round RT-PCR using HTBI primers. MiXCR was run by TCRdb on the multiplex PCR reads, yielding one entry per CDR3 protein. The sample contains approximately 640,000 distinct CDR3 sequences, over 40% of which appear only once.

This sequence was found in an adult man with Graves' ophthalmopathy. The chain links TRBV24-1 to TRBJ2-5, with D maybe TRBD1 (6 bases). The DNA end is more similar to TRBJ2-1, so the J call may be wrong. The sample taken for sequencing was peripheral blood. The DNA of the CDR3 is TGTGCCACCAGTGACCCAGGGGCCTACAATGAGCAGTTCTTC. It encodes CATSDPGAYNEQFF.